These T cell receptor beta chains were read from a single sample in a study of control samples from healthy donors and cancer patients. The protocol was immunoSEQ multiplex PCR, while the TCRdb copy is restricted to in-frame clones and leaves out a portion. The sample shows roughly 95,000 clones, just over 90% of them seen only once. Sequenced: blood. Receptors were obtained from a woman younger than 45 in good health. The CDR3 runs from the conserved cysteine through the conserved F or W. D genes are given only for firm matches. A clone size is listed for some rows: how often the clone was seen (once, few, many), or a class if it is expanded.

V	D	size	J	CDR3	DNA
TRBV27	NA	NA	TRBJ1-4	CASSYDRTNEKLFF	TGTGCCAGCAGCTACGACAGAACTAATGAAAAACTGTTTTTT
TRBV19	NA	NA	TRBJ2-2	CASSWGVETGELFF	TGTGCCAGTAGCTGGGGAGTTGAGACCGGGGAGCTGTTTTTT
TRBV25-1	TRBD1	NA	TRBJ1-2	CASSEFEGAAGYTF	TGTGCCAGCAGTGAATTTGAGGGGGCGGCTGGCTACACCTTC
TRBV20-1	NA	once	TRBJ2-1	CSVEGDNEQFF	TGCAGTGTGGAGGGGGACAATGAGCAGTTCTTC
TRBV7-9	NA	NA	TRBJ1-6	CASRIPGDSPLHF	TGTGCCAGCAGGATCCCCGGGGATTCACCCCTCCACTTT
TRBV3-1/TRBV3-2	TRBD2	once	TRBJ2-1	CASTSRTSVNEQFF	TGTGCCAGCACCTCAAGGACTAGCGTAAATGAGCAGTTCTTC
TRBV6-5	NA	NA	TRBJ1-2	CASSYAAGIQNYGYTF	TGTGCCAGCAGTTACGCCGCAGGGATTCAAAACTATGGCTACACCTTC
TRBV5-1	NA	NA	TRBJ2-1	CASSLALALYNEQFF	TGCGCCAGCAGCTTGGCTCTAGCGCTGTACAATGAGCAGTTCTTC
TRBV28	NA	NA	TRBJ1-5	CASSLGANQPQHF	TGTGCCAGCAGTTTGGGCGCTAATCAGCCCCAGCATTTT
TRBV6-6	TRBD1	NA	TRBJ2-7	CASSSPGTDYEQYF	TGTGCCAGCAGTTCCCCCGGGACAGACTACGAGCAGTACTTC
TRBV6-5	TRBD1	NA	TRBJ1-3	CASRSGGSGNTIYF	TGTGCCAGCAGATCAGGGGGCTCTGGAAACACCATATATTTT
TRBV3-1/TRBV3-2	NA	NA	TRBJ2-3	CASSHSPSAGTDTQYF	TGTGCCAGCAGCCACTCACCAAGCGCCGGCACAGATACGCAGTATTTT
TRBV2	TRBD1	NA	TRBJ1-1	CASSDFRTGPRRGTEAFF	TGTGCCAGCAGTGATTTCAGGACAGGACCCAGAAGAGGCACTGAAGCTTTCTTT
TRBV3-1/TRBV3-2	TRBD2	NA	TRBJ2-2	CASSSLAVNTGELFF	TGTGCCAGCAGTAGCCTAGCGGTCAACACCGGGGAGCTGTTTTTT
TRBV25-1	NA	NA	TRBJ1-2	CASSLGRYYGYTF	TGTGCCAGCAGTCTGGGAAGGTACTATGGCTACACCTTC